These 6 T cell receptor beta chains were all obtained from the same sample, sequenced in a study of neurological immune-mediated disorders. In TCRdb, the 5' RACE reads were re-called with MiXCR into one record per CDR3 protein. The sample includes tens of thousands of distinct CDR3 sequences, roughly 17% of them seen just once. Material for sequencing was PBMCs. The receptors were sampled from a woman in her thirties or forties in good health.

This clonotype was found many times. The V and J genes are TRBV12-3 or TRBV12-4 and TRBJ1-5; 9 nucleotides match TRBD1. CDR3 length equals 15 residues. Unmatched junction bases numbered 6, after V lost 6 bases and J lost 3 bases. CDR3 sequence reads: CASSTGTGHNQPQHF. The CDR3 bases are TGTGCCAGCAGCACCGGGACAGGGCACAATCAGCCCCAGCATTTT.

The chain uses TRBV13 and TRBJ1-1, with TRBD1 matching 10 bases. The germline gives CDR1 PRHDT, CDR2 FYEKMQ (reference sequence). The trim removed 1 base at V and 7 bases at J, leaving 6 bases unmatched. The CDR3 contains 15 residues. The CDR3 DNA sequence: TGTGCCAGCAGCTTAGTGGGGACAGGGGTTGGTGAAGCTTTCTTT. Its translation is CASSLVGTGVGEAFF. The full variable domain, rest sourced from reference TRBV13 and TRBJ1-1, is AAGVIQSPRHLIKEKRETATLKCYPIPRHDTVYWYQQGPGQDPQFLISFYEKMQSDKGSIPDRFSAQQFSDYHSELNMSSLELGDSALYFCASSLVGTGVGEAFFGQGTRLTVV.

The genes are TRBV12-3 or TRBV12-4 and TRBJ1-2; 10 nucleotides line up with TRBD1. V trimming: 5 bases; J trimming: 6 bases; junction bases outside the gene matches: 9. This CDR3 has 15 amino acids. The CDR3 DNA sequence: TGTGCCAGCAGTGCCCTGGGACAGGGGTCCCATGGCTACACCTTC. This encodes CASSALGQGSHGYTF.

There are many counts of this clonotype. The chain links TRBV5-1 to TRBJ2-5; possible D gene TRBD2, 5 bases. Germline CDR1 reads SGHRS; CDR2 reads YFSETQ. The CDR3 has 13 amino acids. V was cut by 3 bases and J by 4 bases, with 10 bases left in between. The CDR3 nucleotides are TGCGCCAGCAGCTCCCGGGATCGAGAGACCCAGTACTTC. Its translation: CASSSRDRETQYF. Drawing the rest from reference TRBV5-1 and TRBJ2-5, the complete variable domain is KAGVTQTPRYLIKTRGQQVTLSCSPISGHRSVSWYQQTPGQGLQFLFEYFSETQRNKGNFPGRFSGRQFSNSRSEMNVSTLELGDSALYLCASSSRDRETQYFGPGTRLLVL.

This clonotype has ten or more counts. CDR3 nucleotide sequence: TGCAGCGTTGAAGGTTATTTTGGGGGGCAGGGGGCGACTTTCTTT. Translating it yields CSVEGYFGGQGATFF. The V gene is TRBV29-1, the J gene TRBJ1-1, with 8 bases lining up with TRBD1. Germline V gives CDR1 SQVTM, CDR2 ANQGSEA. J gave up 12 bases and V 1 base, and 16 bases lay outside the gene matches. CDR3 length: 15 residues.

This clonotype was seen repeatedly, ten times or more. J is TRBJ1-5 and V is TRBV7-2; D gene ambiguous. The CDR3 sequence is 15 residues long. The ends were cut back, 5 bases at V and 2 bases at J, with 13 bases in the middle. Germline V gives CDR1 SGHTA, CDR2 FQGNSA. The CDR3 DNA reads as TGTGCCAGCAGCCCGGGGTGGTACGGCAATCAGCCCCAGCATTTT. Translating gives CASSPGWYGNQPQHF.